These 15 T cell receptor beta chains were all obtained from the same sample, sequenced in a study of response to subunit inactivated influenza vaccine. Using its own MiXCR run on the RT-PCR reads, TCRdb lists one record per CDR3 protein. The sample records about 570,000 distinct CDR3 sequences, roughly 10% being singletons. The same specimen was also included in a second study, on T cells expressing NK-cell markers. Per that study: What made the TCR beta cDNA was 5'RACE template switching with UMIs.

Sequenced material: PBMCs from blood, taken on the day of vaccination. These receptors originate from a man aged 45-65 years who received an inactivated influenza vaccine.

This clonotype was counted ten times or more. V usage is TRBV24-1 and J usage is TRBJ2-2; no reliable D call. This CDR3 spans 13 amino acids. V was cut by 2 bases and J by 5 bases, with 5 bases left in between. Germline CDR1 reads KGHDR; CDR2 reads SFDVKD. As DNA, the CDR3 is TGTGCCACCAGTGATTCGGTAACCGGGGAGCTGTTTTTT. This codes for CATSDSVTGELFF.

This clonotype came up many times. CDR3 sequence reads: CASSSPSLAGVDEQYF. CDR3 in DNA: TGTGCCAGTAGTTCCCCGTCCCTAGCGGGAGTTGACGAGCAGTACTTC. This chain uses TRBV19 with TRBJ2-7; the match to TRBD2 covers 10 bases. The CDR3 totals 16 residues. CDR1 is LNHDA, CDR2 SQIVND, per germline (reference sequence). With V trimmed by 5 bases and J by 5 bases, 12 bases remained unmatched. Drawing the rest from reference TRBV19 and TRBJ2-7, the complete variable domain is DGGITQSPKYLFRKEGQNVTLSCEQNLNHDAMYWYRQDPGQGLRLIYYSQIVNDFQKGDIAEGYSVSREKKESFPLTVTSAQKNPTAFYLCASSSPSLAGVDEQYFGPGTRLTVT.

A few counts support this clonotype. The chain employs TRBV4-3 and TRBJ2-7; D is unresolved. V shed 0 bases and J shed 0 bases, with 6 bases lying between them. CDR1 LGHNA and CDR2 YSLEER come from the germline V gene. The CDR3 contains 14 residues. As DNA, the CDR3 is TGCGCCAGCAGCCAAGAGCCCGGCTCCTACGAGCAGTACTTC. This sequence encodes CASSQEPGSYEQYF.

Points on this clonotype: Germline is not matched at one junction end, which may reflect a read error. DNA of the CDR3: TGCAGCGCTGGGGACGCCCTCTACGAGCAGAACTTC. Translation: CSAGDALYEQNF. This sequence joins TRBV29-1 and TRBJ2-7, with D possibly called TRBD1 or TRBD2 (5 bases each). Germline V gene lookup returns CDR1 SQVTM and CDR2 ANQGSEA. CDR3 size: 12 residues.

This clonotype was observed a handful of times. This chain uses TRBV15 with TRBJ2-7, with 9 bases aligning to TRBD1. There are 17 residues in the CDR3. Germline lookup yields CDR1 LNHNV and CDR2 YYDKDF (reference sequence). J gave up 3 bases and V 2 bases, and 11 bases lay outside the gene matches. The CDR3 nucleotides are TGTGCCACCAGCAGATTATTAGGACAGGGGATTGTCTACGAGCAGTACTTC. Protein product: CATSRLLGQGIVYEQYF.

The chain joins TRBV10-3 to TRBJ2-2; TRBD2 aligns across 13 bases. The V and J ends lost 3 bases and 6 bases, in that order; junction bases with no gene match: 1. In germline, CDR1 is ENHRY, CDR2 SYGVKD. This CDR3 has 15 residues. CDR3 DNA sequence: TGTGCCATCAGTGAAACTAGCGGGGGGGCCGGGGAGCTGTTTTTT. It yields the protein CAISETSGGAGELFF.

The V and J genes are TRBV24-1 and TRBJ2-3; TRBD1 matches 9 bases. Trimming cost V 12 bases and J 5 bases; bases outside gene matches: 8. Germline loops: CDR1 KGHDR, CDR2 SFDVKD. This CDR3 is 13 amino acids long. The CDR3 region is CAARQGDKDTQYF. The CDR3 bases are TGTGCCGCCCGACAGGGGGATAAAGATACGCAGTATTTT.

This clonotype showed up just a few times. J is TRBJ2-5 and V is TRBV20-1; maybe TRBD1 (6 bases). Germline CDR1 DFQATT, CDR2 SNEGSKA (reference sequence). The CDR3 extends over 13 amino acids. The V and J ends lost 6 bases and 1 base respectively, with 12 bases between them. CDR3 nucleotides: TGCAGTGCCACAAAGACAGGCCAAGAGACCCAGTACTTC. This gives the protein CSATKTGQETQYF.

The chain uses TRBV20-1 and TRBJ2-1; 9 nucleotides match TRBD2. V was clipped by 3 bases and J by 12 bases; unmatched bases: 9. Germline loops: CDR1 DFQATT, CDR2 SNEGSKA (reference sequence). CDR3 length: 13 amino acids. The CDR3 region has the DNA TGCAGTGCTAGGGCGGCGGGGGGGCGCGGGCAGTTCTTC. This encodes CSARAAGGRGQFF.

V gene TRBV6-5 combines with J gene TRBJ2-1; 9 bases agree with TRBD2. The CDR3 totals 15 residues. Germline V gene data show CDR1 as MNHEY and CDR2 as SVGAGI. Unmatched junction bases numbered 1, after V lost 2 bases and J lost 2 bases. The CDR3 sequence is CASSYRLAAYNEQFF. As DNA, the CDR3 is TGTGCCAGCAGTTACCGACTAGCGGCCTACAATGAGCAGTTCTTC.

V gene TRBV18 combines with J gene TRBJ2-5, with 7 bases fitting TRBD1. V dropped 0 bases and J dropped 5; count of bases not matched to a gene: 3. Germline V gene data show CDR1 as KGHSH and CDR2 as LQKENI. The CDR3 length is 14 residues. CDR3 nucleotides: TGTGCCAGCTCACCACCGACCAGGGGGGAGACCCAGTACTTC. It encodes CASSPPTRGETQYF.

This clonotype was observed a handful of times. As DNA, the CDR3 is TGCGCCAGCAGCCAAGTTCGACGGGCTGGAAACACCATATATTTT. Protein sequence: CASSQVRRAGNTIYF. The chain recombines TRBV4-3 with TRBJ1-3; D call uncertain. This CDR3 contains 15 residues. V shed 1 base and J shed 2 bases, with 9 bases lying between them. The V gene's germline CDR1 is LGHNA and CDR2 YSLEER.

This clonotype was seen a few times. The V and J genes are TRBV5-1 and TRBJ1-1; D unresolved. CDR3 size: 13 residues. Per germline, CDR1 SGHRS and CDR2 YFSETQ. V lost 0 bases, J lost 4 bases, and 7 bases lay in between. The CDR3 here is CASSLELVTEAFF. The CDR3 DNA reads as TGCGCCAGCAGCTTGGAGTTGGTCACTGAAGCTTTCTTT.

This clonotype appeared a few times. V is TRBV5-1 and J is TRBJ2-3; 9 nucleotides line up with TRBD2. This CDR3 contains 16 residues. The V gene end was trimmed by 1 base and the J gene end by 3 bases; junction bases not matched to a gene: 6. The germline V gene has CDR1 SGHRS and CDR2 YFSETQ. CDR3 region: CASSLRLADGTDTQYF. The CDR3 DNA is TGCGCCAGCAGCTTGCGACTAGCGGATGGTACAGATACGCAGTATTTT.

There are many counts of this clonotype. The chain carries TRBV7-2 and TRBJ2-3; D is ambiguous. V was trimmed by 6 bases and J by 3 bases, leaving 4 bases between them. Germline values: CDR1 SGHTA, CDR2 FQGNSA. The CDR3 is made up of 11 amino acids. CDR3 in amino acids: CASRETDTQYF. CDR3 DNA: TGTGCCAGCAGGGAGACAGATACGCAGTATTTT.